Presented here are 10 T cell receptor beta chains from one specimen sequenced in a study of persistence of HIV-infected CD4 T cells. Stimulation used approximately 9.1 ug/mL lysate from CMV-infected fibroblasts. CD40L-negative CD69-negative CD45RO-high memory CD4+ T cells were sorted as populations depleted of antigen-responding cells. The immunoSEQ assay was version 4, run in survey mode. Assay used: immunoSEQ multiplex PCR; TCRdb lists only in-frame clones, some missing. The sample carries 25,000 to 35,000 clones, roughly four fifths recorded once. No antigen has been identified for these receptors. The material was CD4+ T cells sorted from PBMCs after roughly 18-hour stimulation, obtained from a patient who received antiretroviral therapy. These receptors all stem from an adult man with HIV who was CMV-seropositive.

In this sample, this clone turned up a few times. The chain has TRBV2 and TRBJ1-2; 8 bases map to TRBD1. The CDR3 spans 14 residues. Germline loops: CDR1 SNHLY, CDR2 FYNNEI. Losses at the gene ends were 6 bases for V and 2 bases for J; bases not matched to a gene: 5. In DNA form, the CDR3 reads TGTGCCAGCAGAGGACAGGGCGGAAACTATGGCTACACCTTC. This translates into CASRGQGGNYGYTF.

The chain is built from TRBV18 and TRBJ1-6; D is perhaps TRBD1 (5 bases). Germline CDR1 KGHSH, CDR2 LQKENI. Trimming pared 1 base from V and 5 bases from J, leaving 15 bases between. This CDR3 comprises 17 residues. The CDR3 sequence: CASSPQAGTYNNSPLHF. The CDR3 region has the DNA TGTGCCAGCTCACCACAGGCAGGGACCTATAATAATTCACCCCTCCACTTT.

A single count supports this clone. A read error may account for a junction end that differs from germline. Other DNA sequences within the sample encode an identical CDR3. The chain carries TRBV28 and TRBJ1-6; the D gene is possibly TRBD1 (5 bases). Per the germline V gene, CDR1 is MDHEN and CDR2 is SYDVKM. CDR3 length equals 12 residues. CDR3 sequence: CASMRVGGALHF. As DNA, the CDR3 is TGTGCCAGCATGCGTGTGGGGGGAGCCCTCCATTTT.

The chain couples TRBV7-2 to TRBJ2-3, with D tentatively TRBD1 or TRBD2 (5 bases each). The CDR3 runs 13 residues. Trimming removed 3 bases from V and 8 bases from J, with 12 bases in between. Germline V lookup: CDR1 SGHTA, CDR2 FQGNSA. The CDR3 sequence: CASSLDFRGTQYF. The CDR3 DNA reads TGTGCCAGCAGCTTGGACTTTAGGGGTACGCAGTATTTT. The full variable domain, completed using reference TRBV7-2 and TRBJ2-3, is GAGVSQSPSNKVTEKGKDVELRCDPISGHTALYWYRQSLGQGLEFLIYFQGNSAPDKSGLPSDRFSAERTGGSVSTLTIQRTQQEDSAVYLCASSLDFRGTQYFGPGTRLTVL.

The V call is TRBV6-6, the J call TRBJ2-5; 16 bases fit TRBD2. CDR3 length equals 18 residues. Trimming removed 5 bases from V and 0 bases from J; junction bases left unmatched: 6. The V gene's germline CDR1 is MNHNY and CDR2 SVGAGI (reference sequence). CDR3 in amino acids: CASSQGLAGGPYQETQYF. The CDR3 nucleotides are TGTGCCAGCAGTCAGGGACTAGCGGGGGGGCCCTACCAAGAGACCCAGTACTTC.

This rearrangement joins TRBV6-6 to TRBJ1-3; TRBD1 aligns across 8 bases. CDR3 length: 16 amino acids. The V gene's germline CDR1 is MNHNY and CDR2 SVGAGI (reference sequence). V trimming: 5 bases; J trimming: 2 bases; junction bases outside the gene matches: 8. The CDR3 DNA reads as TGTGCCAGCAGTGGTAGCACAGGGGGACCTGGAAACACCATATATTTT. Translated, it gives CASSGSTGGPGNTIYF.

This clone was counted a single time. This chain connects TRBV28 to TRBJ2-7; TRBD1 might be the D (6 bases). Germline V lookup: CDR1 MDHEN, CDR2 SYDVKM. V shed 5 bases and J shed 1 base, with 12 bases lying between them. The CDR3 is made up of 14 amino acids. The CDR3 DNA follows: TGTGCCAGCAGTCCTGGACAGTTTTCCTACGAGCAGTACTTC. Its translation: CASSPGQFSYEQYF.

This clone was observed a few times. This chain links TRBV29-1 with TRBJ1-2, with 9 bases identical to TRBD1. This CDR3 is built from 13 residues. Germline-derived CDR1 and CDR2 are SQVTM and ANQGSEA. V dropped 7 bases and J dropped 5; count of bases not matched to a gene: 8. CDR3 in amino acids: CSARTGVGYGYTF. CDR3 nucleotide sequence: TGCAGCGCCCGGACAGGGGTTGGGTATGGCTACACCTTC.

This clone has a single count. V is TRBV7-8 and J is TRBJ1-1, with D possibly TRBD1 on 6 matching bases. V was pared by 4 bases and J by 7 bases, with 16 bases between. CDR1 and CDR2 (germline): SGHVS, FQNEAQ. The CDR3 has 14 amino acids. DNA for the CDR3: TGTGCCAGCAGCTCCCATACAGGGACCGGTGAAGCTTTCTTT. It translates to CASSSHTGTGEAFF.

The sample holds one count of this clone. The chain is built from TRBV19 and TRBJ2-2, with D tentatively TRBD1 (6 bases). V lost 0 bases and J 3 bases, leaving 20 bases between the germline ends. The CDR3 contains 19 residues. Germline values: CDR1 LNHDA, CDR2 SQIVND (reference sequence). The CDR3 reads CASSIDRLGRGEDTGELFF. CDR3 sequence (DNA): TGTGCCAGTAGTATAGATCGACTGGGCAGGGGAGAAGACACCGGGGAGCTGTTTTTT.